This T cell receptor (beta chain) is drawn from a study of shared clonotypes between healthy human individuals. Naive CD8 cells were CD45RO-negative, positively selected for CCR7, excluding terminally differentiated effector memory CD45RA+ cells. Assay used: immunoSEQ multiplex PCR; TCRdb lists only in-frame clones, some missing. Counted here are fewer than 1 million clones, 96% occurring once; the ten biggest clones make up under 0.25%. This receptor was taken from a man aged 30-40 years in good health. Input material: naive CD8+ T cells sorted from blood.

CDR3 region: CASSLAGLDEQYF. Here the CDR3 DNA reads TGTGCCAGCAGCTTAGCGGGATTGGACGAGCAGTACTTC. The chain employs TRBV7-6 and TRBJ2-7, with D hard to call. The germline V and J ends were trimmed by 0 bases and 5 bases, with 8 bases remaining between them. The CDR3 contains 13 residues. Per the germline V gene, CDR1 is SGHVS and CDR2 is FNYEAQ.